This T cell receptor beta chain was found in a study of CXCR3 chemokines and chemotherapy response in bladder cancer (dated by TCRdb to the early 2020s). For context, the study as a whole: Whether chemotherapy response in human bladder cancer was predicted by intratumoral CXCR3 chemokine system activity was examined in the study.

This clonotype was seen repeatedly, ten times or more. This receptor's antigen is unknown. The record has no base qualities; no much larger clone is one base away. The library was prepared using PCR. The run used an Illumina HiSeq 2500. The public sequencing data were trimmed at Q25 with fastp and processed into clonotypes with MiXCR by TCRdb, which kept only in-frame beta chains. Duplicate CDR3 protein sequences are folded into a single record with the most common DNA and genes. The sample table shows a few thousand distinct CDR3 sequences, and roughly a sixth are seen once. In total, the top ten clones hold roughly a quarter of the sample. Via the germline V gene, CDR1 is ENHRY and CDR2 SYGVKD. The CDR3 has 14 amino acids, counting the end cysteine and phenylalanine. CDR3 DNA is the only sequence kept; it has 42 bases, read in frame from the first base. The germline ends are 10 bases apart after V is trimmed by 3 bases and J by 5 bases.

This TCR came from a human donor with bladder cancer that did not respond to neoadjuvant chemotherapy. Sampling took place from a patient whose treatment included neoadjuvant chemotherapy. The rearrangement joined TRBV10-3 to TRBJ1-4, with the D gene too uncertain to name. The CDR3 protein: CAISDVRANEKLFF. The sequenced DNA is TGTGCCATCAGTGATGTCCGGGCGAATGAAAAACTGTTTTTT.